This TCR beta chain was identified during a study of blood T cell repertoires in COVID-19. Overall study: The analysed material was cDNA or gDNA that came from T cells, B-cell-depleted T cells, or PBMCs.

Participant-given clinical history determined each cohort assignment. Cohort 3 donors counted as recovered after two negative PCRs, clearance, or resolved symptoms. Authors' methods: The authors estimated nucleated cell counts from reference gene primer amplification. Measured with immunoSEQ multiplex PCR; TCRdb has only the in-frame clones, and not every one. That table is the source of V, J and clone size, and D and trimming were worked out from the DNA. The profile shows around 330,000 clones, around 86% of them singletons. Germline-derived CDR1 and CDR2 are MNHEY and SVGAGI. The CDR3 runs to 15 residues. After removal of 8 bases from V and 5 bases from J, the junction contained 13 bases not matched to a gene.

Material for sequencing was PBMCs or T cells enriched from blood (not recorded which). This TCR was recovered from a man in his fifties or sixties who had recovered from COVID-19. The chain joins TRBV6-5 to TRBJ2-7; 9 bases fit TRBD1. CDR3 DNA: TGTGCCAGCGAGCCCGGGACAGGGTTTTCGGACGAGCAGTACTTC. It codes for CASEPGTGFSDEQYF.